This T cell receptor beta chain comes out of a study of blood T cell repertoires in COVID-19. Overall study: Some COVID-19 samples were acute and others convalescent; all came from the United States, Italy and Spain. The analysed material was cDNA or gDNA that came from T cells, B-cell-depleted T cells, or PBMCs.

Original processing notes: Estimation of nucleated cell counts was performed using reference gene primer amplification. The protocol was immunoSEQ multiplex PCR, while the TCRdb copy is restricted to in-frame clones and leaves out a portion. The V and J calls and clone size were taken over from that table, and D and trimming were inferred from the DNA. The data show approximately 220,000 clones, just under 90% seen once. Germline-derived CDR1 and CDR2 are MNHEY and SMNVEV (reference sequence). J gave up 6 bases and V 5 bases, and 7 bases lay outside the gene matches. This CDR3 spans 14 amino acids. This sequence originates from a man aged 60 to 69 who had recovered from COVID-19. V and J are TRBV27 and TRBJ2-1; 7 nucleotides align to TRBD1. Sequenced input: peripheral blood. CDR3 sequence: CASSPTGTVNEQFF. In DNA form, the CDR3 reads TGTGCCAGCAGTCCCACCGGGACAGTCAATGAGCAGTTCTTC.